These 24 T cell receptor beta chains share one sample of origin, sequenced in a study of chemoradiotherapy in HPV16-positive cancers (dated by TCRdb to 2021 to 2024). Library preparation used the immunoSEQ multiplex PCR assay. Sourced from immuneACCESS, this table was stored by TCRdb with only in-frame sequences that have V and J called. A share of the clones is absent; for the studies checked, an unresolved V gene accounts for under half, and the remainder has no known explanation. The sample table records about 2,200 clones; around 90% of these occur just once. The ten largest account for less than 6% of the sample. The starting material was tumor tissue, obtained from a patient who underwent chemoradiotherapy. Source of these receptors: a human donor with HPV-associated anogenital cancer.

This chain links TRBV7-9 with TRBJ2-6; D is unresolved. This CDR3 has 16 amino acids. The V gene lost 0 bases and the J gene lost 3 bases, with 9 bases spanning the gap. Germline CDR1 is SEHNR and CDR2 is FQNEAQ (reference sequence). Written as DNA, the CDR3 is TGTGCCAGCAGCTTAGCTGGGGAACGTGGGGCCAACGTCCTGACTTTC. It codes for CASSLAGERGANVLTF.

The V gene is TRBV18, the J gene TRBJ1-2; D possibly corresponds to TRBD1 (6 bases). The CDR3 has 13 amino acids. The germline CDR1 and CDR2 sequences are KGHSH and LQKENI. Trimming took 0 bases from V and 4 from J, leaving 6 bases between them. The CDR3 bases are TGTGCCAGCTCACCACCGGACAGCTATGGCTACACCTTC. This encodes CASSPPDSYGYTF.

This clone was detected only once. V usage is TRBV6-1 and J usage is TRBJ1-1; D not resolved. This CDR3 is 14 amino acids long. Between the trimmed V and J ends, which lost 5 bases and 4 bases, there was a span of 14 bases. Germline V CDR1 and CDR2: MNHNS, SASEGT. CDR3 residues: CASSRLIEGTEAFF. Here the CDR3 DNA reads TGTGCCAGCAGTCGATTAATTGAGGGCACTGAAGCTTTCTTT.

The rearrangement uses TRBV28 and TRBJ1-3; TRBD1 matches 7 bases. CDR3 length: 13 residues. Per germline, CDR1 MDHEN and CDR2 SYDVKM. Losses at the gene ends were 6 bases for V and 7 bases for J; bases not matched to a gene: 6. The CDR3 region is CASSTGAKNTIYF. CDR3 nucleotides: TGTGCCAGCAGCACAGGGGCTAAGAACACCATATATTTT.

V usage is TRBV21-1 and J usage is TRBJ2-7. TRBV21-1 is annotated as a pseudogene. This CDR3 is built from 16 residues. The CDR3 DNA is TGTGCCAGCAGCAAAGTGGGATGTGGGGACTCCTACGAGCAGTACTTC. Its translation is CASSKVGCGDSYEQYF.

V is TRBV2 and J is TRBJ1-2; no definite D call. The germline V gene has CDR1 SNHLY and CDR2 FYNNEI. The CDR3 sequence is 14 residues long. The V end was cut by 7 bases, the J end by 6 bases, with 18 bases between. CDR3 DNA sequence: TGTGCCAGCAAGATGGACCCGAACCAACATGGCTACACCTTC. Translation: CASKMDPNQHGYTF. Complete variable domain (other parts from reference TRBV2 and TRBJ1-2): EPEVTQTPSHQVTQMGQEVILRCVPISNHLYFYWYRQILGQKVEFLVSFYNNEISEKSEIFDDQFSVERPDGSNFTLKIRSTKLEDSAMYFCASKMDPNQHGYTFGSGTRLTVV.

In this sample, this clone turned up once. This chain joins TRBV6-1 and TRBJ2-5; the match to TRBD2 covers 7 bases. V shed 6 bases and J 5 bases; nucleotides not matched to a gene: 12. CDR1 and CDR2 from the germline V gene are MNHNS and SASEGT. The CDR3 sequence is 15 residues long. The CDR3 DNA reads TGTGCCAGCAGGGACGCAGGGAGGGTTGTGGAGACCCAGTACTTC. Amino acid sequence: CASRDAGRVVETQYF.

This clone appeared a few times. The chain employs TRBV7-8 and TRBJ2-1, with D perhaps TRBD1 (6 bases). V dropped 1 base and J dropped 15 bases, with 13 bases sitting between them. Germline V gene lookup returns CDR1 SGHVS and CDR2 FQNEAQ. This CDR3 is 12 amino acids long. The CDR3 nucleotides are TGTGCCAGCAGCTTAGTTAGGACAGCGCGGTTCTTC. Protein sequence: CASSLVRTARFF.

The chain carries TRBV30 and TRBJ1-5; D remains unclear. With 1 base removed from V and 4 bases from J, the gap between germline ends came to 5 bases. The CDR3 is 12 residues long. Per the germline V gene, CDR1 is GTSNPN and CDR2 is SVGIG (reference sequence). In nucleotides, the CDR3 is TGTGCCTGGAGTGCGAGTAATCAGCCCCAGCATTTT. It encodes CAWSASNQPQHF.

The rearrangement uses TRBV15 and TRBJ2-5; D is ambiguous. V lost 1 base and J 2 bases, leaving 5 bases between the germline ends. Per the germline V gene, CDR1 is LNHNV and CDR2 is YYDKDF (reference sequence). The CDR3 consists of 13 residues. The CDR3: CATSRGWQETQYF. DNA for the CDR3: TGTGCCACCAGCAGAGGTTGGCAAGAGACCCAGTACTTC.

V gene TRBV5-4 combines with J gene TRBJ2-7, with TRBD1 as a possible D gene (6 bases). Germline V gives CDR1 SGHNT, CDR2 YYREEE (reference sequence). This CDR3 contains 13 residues. Trimming pared 5 bases from V and 11 bases from J, leaving 20 bases between. CDR3 residues: CASRIDRLQKEYF. Here the CDR3 DNA reads TGTGCCAGCAGAATCGACAGGCTTCAAAAGGAGTACTTC.

CDR3 loop: CASSQGGYEQYF. As DNA, the CDR3 is TGTGCCAGCAGTCAAGGGGGCTACGAGCAGTACTTC. The rearrangement joins TRBV27 to TRBJ2-7; a possible D gene is TRBD1 (6 bases). The V gene's germline CDR1 is MNHEY and CDR2 SMNVEV (reference sequence). V was shortened by 5 bases and J by 3 bases, with 8 bases between the two germline ends. This CDR3 has 12 amino acids.

The chain carries TRBV6-1 and TRBJ1-3; D is ambiguous. Germline loops: CDR1 MNHNS, CDR2 SASEGT. Trimming shortened V by 3 bases and J by 0 bases, and 12 bases separated the two germline ends. This CDR3 spans 16 amino acids. The CDR3 DNA reads as TGTGCCAGCAGTGATTATATTCAGGCCTCTGGAAACACCATATATTTT. This codes for CASSDYIQASGNTIYF.

This rearrangement joins TRBV27 to TRBJ2-2, with D possibly being TRBD2 (6 bases). Trimming shortened V by 5 bases and J by 7 bases, and 17 bases separated the two germline ends. This CDR3 region has 15 residues. Germline CDR1 is MNHEY and CDR2 is SMNVEV (reference sequence). CDR3 loop: CASSQSGGNVGELFF. The CDR3 region has the DNA TGTGCCAGCAGTCAGTCAGGAGGGAATGTCGGGGAGCTGTTTTTT.

J is TRBJ1-1 and V is TRBV11-2; 8 positions match TRBD1. In germline, CDR1 is SGHAT, CDR2 FQNNGV. Trimming removed 5 bases from V and 3 bases from J; junction bases left unmatched: 8. The length of the CDR3 is 15 residues. This chain's CDR3 is CASSPTGVGYTEAFF. CDR3 DNA: TGTGCCAGCAGCCCGACAGGGGTTGGGTACACTGAAGCTTTCTTT.

This clone was counted a single time. CDR3 nucleotides: TGTGCCAGCAGCCCTGGACTAGCGGGGCACGAGCAGTACTTC. Its translation: CASSPGLAGHEQYF. The chain has TRBV6-5 and TRBJ2-7, with 12 nucleotides matching TRBD2. The CDR3 covers 14 residues. V lost 6 bases and J lost 5; bases outside the gene matches: 5. The germline V gene has CDR1 MNHEY and CDR2 SVGAGI.

The rearrangement joins TRBV4-2 to TRBJ1-2, with 9 bases lining up with TRBD1. In germline, CDR1 is LGHNA, CDR2 YNFKEQ. The V and J ends lost 1 base and 7 bases, in that order; junction bases with no gene match: 7. There are 15 residues in the CDR3. CDR3 nucleotides: TGTGCCAGCAGCCAAGTGACCGGGGACAGGGCTGGCTACACCTTC. This translates into CASSQVTGDRAGYTF.

The chain recombines TRBV10-1 with TRBJ2-3; D gene uncertain. CDR1 is WNHNN and CDR2 is SYGVQD in the germline V gene (reference sequence). V lost 0 bases to trimming and J lost 9 bases, with 10 bases between them. This CDR3 has 13 amino acids. CDR3 sequence reads: CASSESKFLTQYF. CDR3 nucleotides: TGCGCCAGCAGTGAGTCGAAGTTTTTGACGCAGTATTTT.

This sequence joins TRBV5-8 and TRBJ1-2; D possibly corresponds to TRBD1 (5 bases). Per germline, CDR1 SGHTS and CDR2 YDEGEE. V gave up 4 bases and J gave up 6 bases, with 13 bases separating them. The CDR3 is 13 residues long. The CDR3 DNA reads TGTGCCAGCAGCCTGGGGCAAGGGGATGGCTACACCTTC. This codes for CASSLGQGDGYTF.

The V call is TRBV28, the J call TRBJ1-5; 7 bases are a match to TRBD1. The CDR3 is 15 amino acids. The V gene end was trimmed by 5 bases and the J gene end by 6 bases; junction bases not matched to a gene: 10. Germline CDR1 MDHEN, CDR2 SYDVKM. CDR3 sequence: CASSPRTGVSQPQHF. CDR3 sequence (DNA): TGTGCCAGCAGTCCCCGAACAGGGGTAAGTCAGCCCCAGCATTTT.

CDR3 nucleotides: TGTGCCAGCAGCTTTAGGGGTGGGCCCTATGGCTACACCTTC. It translates to CASSFRGGPYGYTF. V usage is TRBV5-4 and J usage is TRBJ1-2, with TRBD1 as a possible D gene (5 bases). Trimming pared 2 bases from V and 4 bases from J, leaving 12 bases between. Germline loops: CDR1 SGHNT, CDR2 YYREEE (reference sequence). The CDR3 runs 14 residues.

The chain couples TRBV5-5 to TRBJ1-2; D not resolved. Trimming shortened V by 2 bases and J by 3 bases, and 14 bases separated the two germline ends. Per germline, CDR1 SGHKS and CDR2 YYEKEE (reference sequence). The CDR3 has 15 residues. In DNA, the CDR3 is TGTGCCAGCAGCTTCAATTGGGGAGGAGACTATGGCTACACCTTC. Its protein product is CASSFNWGGDYGYTF.

The rearrangement links TRBV7-2 to TRBJ2-7; TRBD2 aligns across 8 bases. This CDR3 is 14 amino acids long. With V trimmed by 1 base and J by 5 bases, 4 bases remained unmatched. Germline CDR1 and CDR2: SGHTA and FQGNSA. The CDR3 is CASSLGLAGDEQYF. CDR3 nucleotide sequence: TGTGCCAGCAGCTTAGGTCTAGCGGGTGACGAGCAGTACTTC.

This clone was seen a single time. This sequence joins TRBV5-4 and TRBJ2-5; D is perhaps TRBD2 (6 bases). This CDR3 region has 16 residues. Between the trimmed V and J ends, which lost 4 bases and 5 bases, there was a span of 21 bases. The germline V gene has CDR1 SGHNT and CDR2 YYREEE (reference sequence). The CDR3 DNA follows: TGTGCCAGCAGCACCGGGGGAGAAAGTCATCGGGAGACCCAGTACTTC. Translating it yields CASSTGGESHRETQYF.